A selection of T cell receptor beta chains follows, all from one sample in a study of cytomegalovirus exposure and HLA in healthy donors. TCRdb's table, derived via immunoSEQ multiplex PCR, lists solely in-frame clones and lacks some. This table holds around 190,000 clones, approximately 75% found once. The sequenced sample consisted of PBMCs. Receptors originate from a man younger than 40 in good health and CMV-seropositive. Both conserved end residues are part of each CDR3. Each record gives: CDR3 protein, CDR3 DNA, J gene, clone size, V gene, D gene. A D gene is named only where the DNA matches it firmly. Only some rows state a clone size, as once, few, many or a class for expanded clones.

CDR3: CSVAPTGSYEQYF; DNA: TGCAGCGTTGCCCCGACAGGGTCGTACGAGCAGTACTTC; J: TRBJ2-7; size: NA; V: TRBV29-1; D: TRBD1
CDR3: CASSLEAGAGNNSPLHF; DNA: TGTGCCAGCAGCTTGGAGGCAGGGGCAGGGAATAATTCACCCCTCCACTTT; J: TRBJ1-6; size: NA; V: TRBV5-4; D: NA
CDR3: CASRGGNTEAFF; DNA: TGTGCCTCCCGGGGGGGTAACACTGAAGCTTTCTTT; J: TRBJ1-1; size: NA; V: TRBV30; D: NA
CDR3: CALAFGPRGTGELFF; DNA: TGTGCCTTGGCGTTTGGACCTCGGGGCACCGGGGAGCTGTTTTTT; J: TRBJ2-2; size: NA; V: TRBV6-1; D: NA
CDR3: CASSTFRGEAFF; DNA: TGTGCCAGCAGCACCTTCAGGGGCGAAGCTTTCTTT; J: TRBJ1-1; size: NA; V: TRBV7-2; D: NA
CDR3: CASSLGQGADEQYF; DNA: TGCGCCAGCAGCTTGGGACAGGGGGCGGACGAGCAGTACTTC; J: TRBJ2-7; size: medium-sized; V: TRBV5-1; D: TRBD1
CDR3: CASSPGVGLEQYF; DNA: TGTGCCAGCAGCCCCGGAGTGGGGCTCGAGCAGTACTTC; J: TRBJ2-7; size: NA; V: TRBV7-2; D: NA
CDR3: CATQSAQAGGNIQYF; DNA: TGTGCCACCCAATCGGCGCAGGCGGGGGGAAACATTCAGTACTTC; J: TRBJ2-4; size: NA; V: TRBV27; D: TRBD2
CDR3: CASSTVETQYF; DNA: TGTGCCAGCAGTACAGTGGAGACCCAGTACTTC; J: TRBJ2-5; size: NA; V: TRBV2; D: NA
CDR3: CASSQDRGSETQYF; DNA: TGCGCCAGCAGCCAAGACAGGGGTTCGGAGACCCAGTACTTC; J: TRBJ2-5; size: NA; V: TRBV4-3; D: NA
CDR3: CASSLVLGGTGELFF; DNA: TGTGCCAGCAGCTTAGTCCTCGGGGGCACCGGGGAGCTGTTTTTT; J: TRBJ2-2; size: NA; V: TRBV7-9; D: NA
CDR3: CASSLGTGSTYEQYF; DNA: TGTGCCAGCAGCTTAGGGACAGGTTCTACCTACGAGCAGTACTTC; J: TRBJ2-7; size: NA; V: TRBV11-3; D: TRBD1
CDR3: CASRPGTGGSEAFF; DNA: TGTGCCAGCAGGCCGGGGACAGGGGGCTCTGAAGCTTTCTTT; J: TRBJ1-1; size: NA; V: TRBV2; D: TRBD1
CDR3: CASSIRGAGNTIYF; DNA: TGTGCCAGTAGTATCAGGGGTGCTGGAAACACCATATATTTT; J: TRBJ1-3; size: once; V: TRBV19; D: NA
CDR3: CASSYLPGAGTDTQYF; DNA: TGTGCCAGCAGTTACCTCCCTGGGGCGGGAACAGATACGCAGTATTTT; J: TRBJ2-3; size: NA; V: TRBV6-5; D: NA
CDR3: CASSLSGGPSYEQYF; DNA: TGTGCCAGCAGCTTAAGCGGGGGACCCTCCTACGAGCAGTACTTC; J: TRBJ2-7; size: NA; V: TRBV7-3; D: TRBD2
CDR3: CASSQRTQELDTQYF; DNA: TGTGCCAGCAGCCAACGCACCCAGGAATTGGATACGCAGTATTTT; J: TRBJ2-3; size: medium-sized; V: TRBV4-2; D: NA
CDR3: CASSQEVVVGVYGYTF; DNA: TGTGCCAGCAGCCAAGAGGTAGTTGTAGGGGTGTATGGCTACACCTTC; J: TRBJ1-2; size: NA; V: TRBV4-2; D: NA
CDR3: CASSHSTASMNTEAFF; DNA: TGTGCCAGCAGCCATTCGACAGCATCTATGAACACTGAAGCTTTCTTT; J: TRBJ1-1; size: NA; V: TRBV7-9; D: NA
CDR3: CASSPTGMNQPQHF; DNA: TGTGCCAGCAGTCCCACAGGGATGAATCAGCCCCAGCATTTT; J: TRBJ1-5; size: NA; V: TRBV6-5; D: NA
CDR3: CASSGRQGNYGYTF; DNA: TGTGCCAGCAGTGGTCGACAGGGCAACTATGGCTACACCTTC; J: TRBJ1-2; size: NA; V: TRBV2; D: TRBD1
CDR3: CASRTGTENTEAFF; DNA: TGTGCCAGTAGAACCGGGACAGAGAACACTGAAGCTTTCTTT; J: TRBJ1-1; size: NA; V: TRBV19; D: TRBD1
CDR3: CASSVGHSTGYGGTQYF; DNA: TGTGCCAGCAGCGTGGGCCATTCGACAGGGTACGGGGGGACCCAGTACTTC; J: TRBJ2-5; size: NA; V: TRBV9; D: NA
CDR3: CASSVSTSGFQETQYF; DNA: TGTGCCAGCAGCGTCTCGACTAGCGGATTCCAAGAGACCCAGTACTTC; J: TRBJ2-5; size: NA; V: TRBV9; D: TRBD2
CDR3: CSASGHGYTF; DNA: TGCAGTGCTAGTGGGCACGGCTACACCTTC; J: TRBJ1-2; size: NA; V: TRBV20-1; D: NA
CDR3: CASSLDRAGNTDTQYF; DNA: TGTGCCAGCAGCTTAGATCGGGCGGGCAACACAGATACGCAGTATTTT; J: TRBJ2-3; size: NA; V: TRBV11-2; D: NA
CDR3: CASSFSGILREQYF; DNA: TGTGCCAGCAGCTTTAGCGGGATTCTCCGCGAGCAGTACTTC; J: TRBJ2-7; size: once; V: TRBV5-6; D: TRBD2
CDR3: CAIGGERGGGETQYF; DNA: TGTGCCATCGGTGGGGAGCGGGGGGGCGGAGAGACCCAGTACTTC; J: TRBJ2-5; size: NA; V: TRBV10-3; D: TRBD2
CDR3: CAWRFDYGYTF; DNA: TGTGCCTGGAGGTTCGACTATGGCTACACCTTC; J: TRBJ1-2; size: few; V: TRBV30; D: NA
CDR3: CASSVGQGFTEAFF; DNA: TGTGCCAGCAGCGTAGGACAGGGCTTCACTGAAGCTTTCTTT; J: TRBJ1-1; size: NA; V: TRBV9; D: TRBD1
CDR3: CASRQGLYGYTF; DNA: TGTGCCAGCAGACAGGGGCTCTATGGCTACACCTTC; J: TRBJ1-2; size: once; V: TRBV6-1; D: TRBD1
CDR3: CASSLAAGQSYEQYF; DNA: TGTGCCAGCAGCTTGGCCGCGGGGCAATCCTACGAGCAGTACTTC; J: TRBJ2-7; size: NA; V: TRBV5-4; D: NA
CDR3: CAAKLGTALSPLHF; DNA: TGTGCCGCCAAACTGGGGACAGCCCTATCACCCCTCCACTTT; J: TRBJ1-6; size: few; V: TRBV30; D: TRBD1
CDR3: CASSPGTGNEQYF; DNA: TGTGCCAGTAGCCCCGGGACAGGGAACGAGCAGTACTTC; J: TRBJ2-7; size: NA; V: TRBV19; D: TRBD1
CDR3: CASSPESIGGNTIYF; DNA: TGCGCCAGCAGCCCCGAATCCATCGGTGGAAACACCATATATTTT; J: TRBJ1-3; size: NA; V: TRBV5-1; D: NA
CDR3: CASSLMPGLGTGELFF; DNA: TGTGCCAGCAGCTTAATGCCAGGGCTGGGGACCGGGGAGCTGTTTTTT; J: TRBJ2-2; size: NA; V: TRBV7-3; D: NA
CDR3: CASSLAWPSGSAFF; DNA: TGTGCCAGCAGCTTAGCCTGGCCGTCTGGCTCGGCTTTCTTT; J: TRBJ1-1; size: NA; V: TRBV7-9; D: NA
CDR3: CASSLRGAGPSEYF; DNA: TGTGCCAGCAGCCTCCGGGGAGCGGGGCCTTCGGAGTACTTC; J: TRBJ2-7; size: NA; V: TRBV13; D: TRBD2
CDR3: CASSLYTGNQPQHF; DNA: TGTGCCAGCAGTTTATATACAGGCAATCAGCCCCAGCATTTT; J: TRBJ1-5; size: few; V: TRBV28; D: NA
CDR3: CASSPSASGRLEQYF; DNA: TGTGCCAGCTCACCAAGTGCTAGCGGGAGGCTCGAGCAGTACTTC; J: TRBJ2-7; size: NA; V: TRBV18; D: TRBD2
CDR3: CASSLGGGVADTQYF; DNA: TGTGCCAGCAGCTTAGGAGGGGGGGTCGCAGATACGCAGTATTTT; J: TRBJ2-3; size: NA; V: TRBV11-2; D: NA
CDR3: CASSLDWKSSYNSPLHF; DNA: TGTGCCAGCAGCCTAGACTGGAAGAGCTCCTATAATTCACCCCTCCACTTT; J: TRBJ1-6; size: NA; V: TRBV27; D: NA
CDR3: CASSPDRFYYGYTF; DNA: TGTGCCAGCAGTCCGGACAGGTTCTACTATGGCTACACCTTC; J: TRBJ1-2; size: NA; V: TRBV6-5; D: TRBD1
CDR3: CASSITGGVTEAFF; DNA: TGTGCCAGCAGTATTACAGGGGGGGTTACTGAAGCTTTCTTT; J: TRBJ1-1; size: NA; V: TRBV2; D: TRBD1
CDR3: CASSFSGRGQIGELFF; DNA: TGTGCCAGCAGTTTCTCGGGTAGGGGGCAAATCGGGGAGCTGTTTTTT; J: TRBJ2-2; size: NA; V: TRBV27; D: TRBD1
CDR3: CASRLRRSSYNEQFF; DNA: TGTGCCAGCAGGCTTCGGCGGAGCTCCTACAATGAGCAGTTCTTC; J: TRBJ2-1; size: NA; V: TRBV7-2; D: NA